A single sample is the source of the 25 T cell receptor beta chains below, sequenced in a study of blood T cell repertoires in COVID-19. Assay: immunoSEQ multiplex PCR; the TCRdb copy retains only in-frame clones and omits some. The sample has 350,000 to 400,000 clones, approximately 87% seen once. Material for sequencing was PBMCs or T cells enriched from blood (not recorded which). The receptor set was obtained from a woman in her twenties or thirties with acute COVID-19.

The genes are TRBV6-5 and TRBJ1-2; D might be TRBD1 (5 bases). Trimming removed 6 bases from V and 3 bases from J, with 17 bases in between. This CDR3 is built from 15 residues. Looked up from germline, CDR1 is MNHEY and CDR2 is SVGAGI. The CDR3 loop is CASRTGLWGDYGYTF. The CDR3 nucleotides read TGTGCCAGCAGGACTGGACTTTGGGGGGACTATGGCTACACCTTC.

The rearrangement links TRBV27 to TRBJ2-7, with D perhaps TRBD2 (5 bases). Germline V gene sequence: CDR1 MNHEY, CDR2 SMNVEV (reference sequence). Trimming cost V 4 bases and J 0 bases, with 13 bases left between them. The CDR3 sequence is 15 residues long. The CDR3 spells CASSYDGVSSYEQYF. The CDR3 nucleotides read TGTGCCAGCAGTTATGACGGGGTAAGCTCCTACGAGCAGTACTTC.

The chain uses TRBV19 and TRBJ1-6; 8 nucleotides line up with TRBD1. CDR1 and CDR2 (germline): LNHDA, SQIVND (reference sequence). CDR3 length: 15 amino acids. V shed 5 bases, J shed 7 bases, and the junction held 7 bases outside the gene matches. The CDR3 DNA is TGTGCCAGTAGTGCGGACAGGGCCCGGAATTCACCCCTCCACTTT. It is translated as CASSADRARNSPLHF.

J is TRBJ2-7 and V is TRBV5-1, with 8 bases lining up with TRBD1. With 4 bases clipped from V and 0 bases from J, the junction kept 6 bases outside the gene matches. Germline CDR1 is SGHRS and CDR2 is YFSETQ. The CDR3 covers 15 residues. In nucleotides, the CDR3 is TGCGCCAGCAGCGGGACAGGTCTTAGCTCCTACGAGCAGTACTTC. This translates into CASSGTGLSSYEQYF.

The chain combines TRBV10-2 with TRBJ2-4; 7 nucleotides line up with TRBD1. From germline, CDR1 is WSHSY and CDR2 SAAADI. This CDR3 is 14 amino acids long. The V segment lost 7 bases and the J segment 3 bases; nucleotides outside the gene matches: 6. The CDR3: CASNTAGGKNIQYF. CDR3 nucleotides: TGCGCCAGCAACACGGCAGGGGGCAAAAACATTCAGTACTTC.

The table lists this clone with a few counts. This chain connects TRBV3-1 (or the pseudogene TRBV3-2) to TRBJ1-1, with TRBD1 identical over 7 bases. The CDR3 is 14 residues long. Trimming cost V 4 bases and J 5 bases; bases outside gene matches: 7. Germline CDR1 LGHDT, CDR2 YNNKEL (reference sequence). Here the CDR3 reads CASSLRQGRTEAFF. The CDR3 nucleotides read TGTGCCAGCAGCCTTAGACAGGGAAGGACTGAAGCTTTCTTT.

V usage is TRBV6-5 and J usage is TRBJ2-7; no clear D. The CDR3 covers 14 residues. Looked up from germline, CDR1 is MNHEY and CDR2 is SVGAGI. Trimming stripped 7 bases from V and 4 bases from J, with 17 bases between. The DNA for the CDR3 is TGTGCCAGCACCCCACCCGGTTCCGGGTACGAGCAGTACTTC. Translated: CASTPPGSGYEQYF.

This clone appeared a single time. The V and J genes are TRBV2 and TRBJ2-1; 9 positions agree with TRBD1. The CDR3 covers 14 residues. CDR1 and CDR2 from the germline V gene are SNHLY and FYNNEI. J lost 5 bases, V lost 3 bases, and 2 bases had no gene match. The CDR3 DNA is TGTGCCAGCAGTGAGGGACAGGGCAACAATGAGCAGTTCTTC. Translation gives CASSEGQGNNEQFF.

On this clone itself: Other DNA sequences in the sample encode the same CDR3. The chain couples TRBV29-1 to TRBJ2-7, with D possibly being TRBD2 (6 bases). Trimming cost V 4 bases and J 3 bases, with 10 bases left between them. CDR1 is SQVTM, CDR2 ANQGSEA, per germline. The CDR3 has 12 amino acids. CDR3: CSVGQGGYEQYF. The CDR3 DNA reads as TGCAGCGTTGGGCAGGGAGGCTACGAGCAGTACTTC.

This clone was counted a single time. V and J are TRBV5-1 and TRBJ1-1; 7 nucleotides align to TRBD1. V trimming: 2 bases; J trimming: 0 bases; junction bases outside the gene matches: 4. This CDR3 has 15 residues. CDR1 SGHRS and CDR2 YFSETQ come from the germline V gene. CDR3 region: CASSFSGQMNTEAFF. CDR3 bases: TGCGCCAGCAGCTTTTCGGGACAGATGAACACTGAAGCTTTCTTT. Full variable domain (rest looked up from reference TRBV5-1 and TRBJ1-1): KAGVTQTPRYLIKTRGQQVTLSCSPISGHRSVSWYQQTPGQGLQFLFEYFSETQRNKGNFPGRFSGRQFSNSRSEMNVSTLELGDSALYLCASSFSGQMNTEAFFGQGTRLTVV.

V gene TRBV6-5 combines with J gene TRBJ1-1; 8 nucleotides match TRBD1. V was pared by 5 bases and J by 4 bases, with 6 bases of the junction left unmatched. Germline V gene sequence: CDR1 MNHEY, CDR2 SVGAGI. The CDR3 sequence is 14 residues long. This chain's CDR3 is CASSIRTGSTEAFF. CDR3 nucleotides: TGTGCCAGCAGTATCCGGACAGGGAGCACTGAAGCTTTCTTT.

The rearrangement uses TRBV28 and TRBJ1-6; 8 nucleotides match TRBD1. The CDR3 sequence is 15 residues long. CDR1 and CDR2 from the germline V gene are MDHEN and SYDVKM. J was trimmed by 7 bases and V by 5 bases; bases with no gene match: 7. The CDR3 here is CASSPQDRENSPLHF. The CDR3 nucleotides read TGTGCCAGCAGTCCACAGGACAGGGAAAATTCACCCCTCCACTTT.

The genes are TRBV19 and TRBJ2-7; 9 positions match TRBD2. This CDR3 contains 15 residues. Germline CDR1 and CDR2: LNHDA and SQIVND (reference sequence). Trimming removed 4 bases from V and 3 bases from J; junction bases left unmatched: 7. The CDR3 DNA sequence: TGTGCCAGTAGTACCAGAGGGCGGGGGGGCTACGAGCAGTACTTC. Protein sequence: CASSTRGRGGYEQYF.

The chain combines TRBV19 with TRBJ2-3; perhaps TRBD1 as D (6 bases). There are 16 residues in the CDR3. Trimming removed 3 bases from V and 0 bases from J, with 13 bases in between. CDR1 LNHDA and CDR2 SQIVND come from the germline V gene (reference sequence). The CDR3 protein is CASSIKWGLSTDTQYF. The CDR3 DNA sequence: TGTGCCAGTAGTATTAAGTGGGGGCTGAGCACAGATACGCAGTATTTT.

The genes are TRBV6-5 and TRBJ1-2; possibly TRBD1 for D (5 bases). The CDR3 has 12 amino acids. Germline V gene data show CDR1 as MNHEY and CDR2 as SVGAGI. V was shortened by 5 bases and J by 5 bases, with 9 bases between the two germline ends. The CDR3 DNA reads as TGTGCCAGCAGTATGGGGGGATATGGCTACACCTTC. This codes for CASSMGGYGYTF.

The chain joins TRBV19 to TRBJ2-5; D possibly corresponds to TRBD2 (6 bases). The CDR3 extends over 15 amino acids. CDR1 and CDR2 from the germline V gene are LNHDA and SQIVND (reference sequence). V was trimmed by 6 bases and J by 4 bases, leaving 18 bases between them. CDR3 loop: CASSPGPGVGETQYF. CDR3 coding DNA: TGTGCCAGTAGCCCAGGCCCGGGGGTTGGAGAGACCCAGTACTTC. Looking up the rest from reference TRBV19 and TRBJ2-5 gives the full variable domain: DGGITQSPKYLFRKEGQNVTLSCEQNLNHDAMYWYRQDPGQGLRLIYYSQIVNDFQKGDIAEGYSVSREKKESFPLTVTSAQKNPTAFYLCASSPGPGVGETQYFGPGTRLLVL.

The chain has TRBV7-2 and TRBJ1-5, with unresolved D. Germline-derived CDR1 and CDR2 are SGHTA and FQGNSA. The ends were cut back, 2 bases at V and 3 bases at J, with 8 bases in the middle. The length of the CDR3 is 14 residues. In DNA, the CDR3 is TGTGCCAGCAGCTTATCCCCAGTCAATCAGCCCCAGCATTTT. The encoded protein is CASSLSPVNQPQHF.

V usage is TRBV19 and J usage is TRBJ1-1; D might be TRBD1 (6 bases). V lost 0 bases, J lost 6 bases, and 20 bases lay in between. The CDR3 extends over 17 amino acids. The germline CDR1 and CDR2 sequences are LNHDA and SQIVND (reference sequence). For the CDR3, the DNA is TGTGCCAGTAGTATAGATGGGACAAGGTCCTATCCCCCTGAAGCTTTCTTT. Encoded protein: CASSIDGTRSYPPEAFF. Using reference TRBV19 and TRBJ1-1 for the parts outside the CDR3, the full variable domain is DGGITQSPKYLFRKEGQNVTLSCEQNLNHDAMYWYRQDPGQGLRLIYYSQIVNDFQKGDIAEGYSVSREKKESFPLTVTSAQKNPTAFYLCASSIDGTRSYPPEAFFGQGTRLTVV.

The V and J genes are TRBV19 and TRBJ1-5; D ambiguous. Per germline, CDR1 LNHDA and CDR2 SQIVND (reference sequence). The ends were cut back, 0 bases at V and 1 base at J, with 10 bases in the middle. There are 16 residues in the CDR3. CDR3: CASSIDRGVSNQPQHF. The CDR3 DNA follows: TGTGCCAGTAGTATAGATCGGGGTGTAAGCAATCAGCCCCAGCATTTT. The full variable domain, with the rest looked up from reference TRBV19 and TRBJ1-5, is DGGITQSPKYLFRKEGQNVTLSCEQNLNHDAMYWYRQDPGQGLRLIYYSQIVNDFQKGDIAEGYSVSREKKESFPLTVTSAQKNPTAFYLCASSIDRGVSNQPQHFGDGTRLSIL.

This clone was seen just once. This rearrangement joins TRBV5-1 to TRBJ1-1, with TRBD1 as a possible D gene (6 bases). The germline V gene encodes CDR1 SGHRS and CDR2 YFSETQ. V lost 0 bases to trimming and J lost 3 bases, with 15 bases between them. The CDR3 consists of 16 residues. The DNA of the CDR3 is TGCGCCAGCAGCTTGGTACAGGGTATGGGGCACACTGAAGCTTTCTTT. Translated: CASSLVQGMGHTEAFF.

The rearrangement links TRBV2 to TRBJ2-7; 9 nucleotides align to TRBD1. Germline CDR1 SNHLY, CDR2 FYNNEI. The CDR3 totals 16 residues. V was pared by 5 bases and J by 0 bases, with 8 bases of the junction left unmatched. The CDR3 spells CASSFYGQGSSYEQYF. The DNA of the CDR3 is TGTGCCAGCAGTTTCTACGGACAGGGGAGCTCCTACGAGCAGTACTTC. The entire variable domain, with the rest obtained from reference TRBV2 and TRBJ2-7, is as follows: EPEVTQTPSHQVTQMGQEVILRCVPISNHLYFYWYRQILGQKVEFLVSFYNNEISEKSEIFDDQFSVERPDGSNFTLKIRSTKLEDSAMYFCASSFYGQGSSYEQYFGPGTRLTVT.

V gene TRBV6-1 combines with J gene TRBJ2-7, with D possibly matching TRBD1 (6 bases). The CDR3 sequence is 13 residues long. The germline CDR1 and CDR2 sequences are MNHNS and SASEGT. The germline V and J ends were trimmed by 2 bases and 5 bases, with 10 bases remaining between them. This CDR3 reads CASSESPGDEQYF. As DNA, the CDR3 is TGTGCCAGCAGTGAATCCCCAGGGGACGAGCAGTACTTC.

V gene TRBV6-4 combines with J gene TRBJ1-2; the D gene is possibly TRBD1 (6 bases). In germline, CDR1 is MRHNA, CDR2 SNTAGT. V lost 3 bases and J lost 8, with 13 bases in between. This CDR3 region has 13 residues. The CDR3 spells CASSDGDNRGYTF. The CDR3 bases are TGTGCCAGCAGTGATGGGGACAATCGGGGCTACACCTTC.

The chain links TRBV19 to TRBJ1-1, with a tentative D call TRBD1 (5 bases). Germline-derived CDR1 and CDR2 are LNHDA and SQIVND (reference sequence). Trimming stripped 5 bases from V and 0 bases from J, with 10 bases between. The CDR3 sequence is 14 residues long. DNA of the CDR3: TGTGCCAGTAGTGCGGGACCCGTGAACACTGAAGCTTTCTTT. It specifies CASSAGPVNTEAFF.

The DNA for the CDR3 is TGCGCCAGCAGCCCAAGCGGGGGTTCCTACAATGAGCAGTTCTTC. This gives the protein CASSPSGGSYNEQFF. The chain recombines TRBV5-1 with TRBJ2-1, with 8 bases fitting TRBD2. The CDR3 sequence is 15 residues long. Per the germline V gene, CDR1 is SGHRS and CDR2 is YFSETQ. The J segment lost 1 base and the V segment lost 4 bases, leaving 4 bases of the junction unmatched.